Included here is one T cell receptor beta chain sequence, with context. The CDR3 spans 14 residues. CDR1 and CDR2 from the germline V gene are MNHEY and SVGAGI. The J segment lost 3 bases and the V segment lost 6 bases, leaving 6 bases of the junction unmatched. This entry comes from a study of PD-1 blockade in mismatch repair-deficient tumors. Generated by immunoSEQ multiplex PCR, the TCRdb table keeps only in-frame clones and is missing some. The sample lists under 50,000 clones, more than 65% occurring once. The sample in question was PBMCs, obtained before pembrolizumab treatment. This TCR derives from an adult with mismatch repair-deficient cancer. This chain connects TRBV6-5 to TRBJ1-1; TRBD1 matches at 8 bases. The CDR3 region is CASSRTGSYTEAFF. In DNA, the CDR3 is TGTGCCAGCAGCCGGACAGGGTCGTACACTGAAGCTTTCTTT.